What follows are 23 T cell receptor beta chains derived from one specimen sequenced in a study of shared clonotypes between healthy human individuals. Generated by immunoSEQ multiplex PCR, the TCRdb table keeps only in-frame clones and is missing some. This repertoire shows around 510,000 clones, roughly 72% found once; its top ten account for around 13%. What was sequenced was PBMCs. The receptors were sampled from a woman aged 35 to 49 in good health. Some clones in this sample may be carry-over from other donors' samples.

The chain employs TRBV5-4 and TRBJ2-7; D is perhaps TRBD1 (6 bases). Germline CDR1 reads SGHNT; CDR2 reads YYREEE (reference sequence). V dropped 0 bases and J dropped 2 bases, with 15 bases sitting between them. CDR3 size: 16 residues. Here the CDR3 reads CASSLGSGTPPYEQYF. Here the CDR3 DNA reads TGTGCCAGCAGCTTGGGATCCGGGACACCGCCCTACGAGCAGTACTTC.

V usage is TRBV5-1 and J usage is TRBJ2-7; D not certain. Per germline, CDR1 SGHRS and CDR2 YFSETQ. This CDR3 is built from 14 residues. V was pared by 4 bases and J by 5 bases, with 16 bases between. CDR3 sequence (DNA): TGCGCCAGCAGCCTGCAGAGCAAGGTCCACGAGCAGTACTTC. It specifies CASSLQSKVHEQYF.

The chain joins TRBV7-2 to TRBJ2-7; D unresolved. The V end lost 3 bases, the J end lost 6 bases, and 12 bases lay between the germline ends. Germline V gives CDR1 SGHTA, CDR2 FQGNSA. This CDR3 contains 13 residues. The CDR3 DNA reads as TGTGCCAGCAGCTTTTCGTGGTTGGGCGAGCAGTACTTC. It yields the protein CASSFSWLGEQYF.

This clone was observed once. V usage is TRBV19 and J usage is TRBJ2-2; D is unclear. The CDR3 sequence is 17 residues long. Germline V gene lookup returns CDR1 LNHDA and CDR2 SQIVND (reference sequence). V gave up 5 bases and J gave up 6 bases, with 22 bases separating them. In nucleotides, the CDR3 is TGTGCCAGTAGTCCCCGCGCCTCTAGAATAGTTCCCGGGGAGCTGTTTTTT. As protein: CASSPRASRIVPGELFF.

A note on this clone: A read error is possible here, since a much larger clone lies one base away. Within the sample, other DNA sequences also encode this same CDR3. The chain has TRBV28 and TRBJ2-7, with D perhaps matching TRBD1 (6 bases). The CDR3 is 13 amino acids. Trimming shortened V by 5 bases and J by 1 base, and 9 bases separated the two germline ends. Germline V gives CDR1 MDHEN, CDR2 SYDVKM. As DNA, the CDR3 is TGTGCCAGCAGTCCCGGACAGTCCTACGAGCAGTACTTC. Protein product: CASSPGQSYEQYF.

The chain is built from TRBV4-1 and TRBJ2-1, with D possibly matching TRBD2 (6 bases). Trimming shortened V by 4 bases and J by 2 bases, and 24 bases separated the two germline ends. Germline V gene lookup returns CDR1 MGHRA and CDR2 YSYEKL. The CDR3 spans 19 residues. The CDR3 DNA follows: TGCGCCAGCAGCCGGGGGGACTTCGTAGGGATCAAGGCCTACAATGAGCAGTTCTTC. This translates into CASSRGDFVGIKAYNEQFF.

The chain employs TRBV11-2 and TRBJ2-1; unclear D gene. The V gene lost 4 bases and the J gene lost 6 bases, with 19 bases spanning the gap. Germline V gene lookup returns CDR1 SGHAT and CDR2 FQNNGV. This CDR3 has 16 residues. The DNA of the CDR3 is TGTGCCAGCAGCTCATACTTAGCCCTCTTTGGCAATGAGCAGTTCTTC. It is translated as CASSSYLALFGNEQFF.

This clone occurred once. Only one base separates this from a far larger clonotype, so it likely reflects a read error. This chain connects TRBV28 to TRBJ1-2; D not resolved. Germline V CDR1 and CDR2: MDHEN, SYDVKM. The CDR3 totals 17 residues. The CDR3 nucleotides are TGTGCCAGCAGTTTCCGAAACCTTGGTTTGGGGAACTATGGCCACACCTTC. Residues: CASSFRNLGLGNYGHTF.

The chain employs TRBV30 and TRBJ2-3; D unresolved. The germline V gene encodes CDR1 GTSNPN and CDR2 SVGIG (reference sequence). The CDR3 loop spans 10 amino acids. The germline V and J ends were trimmed by 4 bases and 3 bases, with 2 bases remaining between them. CDR3 protein: CAWKTDTQYF. Written as DNA, the CDR3 is TGTGCCTGGAAAACAGATACGCAGTATTTT.

This rearrangement joins TRBV19 to TRBJ2-3; the match to TRBD2 covers 8 bases. Germline CDR1 and CDR2: LNHDA and SQIVND (reference sequence). This CDR3 contains 14 residues. Trimming at V came to 3 bases and at J to 5 bases, leaving 4 bases not matched to a gene. The CDR3 loop reads CASSISGRGDTQYF. CDR3 nucleotide sequence: TGTGCCAGTAGTATCAGCGGGAGAGGAGATACGCAGTATTTT.

The chain uses TRBV4-1 and TRBJ2-5; unclear D gene. Per germline, CDR1 MGHRA and CDR2 YSYEKL. The CDR3 loop spans 13 amino acids. With 1 base removed from V and 11 bases from J, the gap between germline ends came to 14 bases. The CDR3 nucleotides read TGCGCCAGCAGCCAAGTATGTGGCTACGGGCAGTACTTC. Protein sequence: CASSQVCGYGQYF.

The chain couples TRBV6-1 to TRBJ1-6, with D perhaps TRBD1 (6 bases). V lost 1 base and J 9 bases, leaving 13 bases between the germline ends. The CDR3 is made up of 15 amino acids. Germline CDR1 is MNHNS and CDR2 is SASEGT. The CDR3 sequence: CASSEVGAGASPLHF. DNA of the CDR3: TGTGCCAGCAGTGAAGTTGGGGCAGGGGCTTCACCCCTCCACTTT.

The chain carries TRBV7-9 and TRBJ2-3, with D tentatively TRBD2 (6 bases). The CDR3 has 17 amino acids. Trimming took 1 base from V and 6 from J, leaving 20 bases between them. The V gene's germline CDR1 is SEHNR and CDR2 FQNEAQ (reference sequence). CDR3 sequence: CASSLGASAQLTDTQYF. For the CDR3, the DNA is TGTGCCAGCAGCTTAGGGGCTAGCGCCCAGTTAACGGATACGCAGTATTTT.

CDR3 sequence: CASSLTLRAFTGELFF. CDR3 bases: TGTGCCAGCAGCCTAACGCTAAGGGCCTTTACTGGGGAGCTGTTTTTT. V usage is TRBV11-2 and J usage is TRBJ2-2, with D hard to call. There are 16 residues in the CDR3. In germline, CDR1 is SGHAT, CDR2 FQNNGV. V lost 5 bases and J 8 bases, leaving 21 bases between the germline ends.

The chain links TRBV7-6 to TRBJ2-5; 13 nucleotides agree with TRBD2. V gave up 5 bases and J gave up 5 bases; unmatched junction bases: 5. Germline assignment: CDR1 SGHVS and CDR2 FNYEAQ. The CDR3 runs to 15 residues. This CDR3 is CASSELAGGVETQYF. In DNA, the CDR3 is TGTGCCAGCAGCGAACTAGCGGGAGGGGTGGAGACCCAGTACTTC.

This clone was detected only once. This chain joins TRBV9 and TRBJ2-3; possible D gene TRBD2, 7 bases. Germline CDR1 reads SGDLS; CDR2 reads YYNGEE. CDR3 size: 14 residues. Trimming removed 4 bases at V and 1 base at J, with 10 bases between. CDR3 sequence reads: CASSLGGGTDTQYF. CDR3 DNA sequence: TGTGCCAGCAGCCTAGGGGGGGGCACAGATACGCAGTATTTT.

Here the CDR3 DNA reads TGTGCCAGCAGCCCAGGGGGTTTGGGCTATGGCTACACCTTC. Its translation is CASSPGGLGYGYTF. J is TRBJ1-2 and V is TRBV7-3; 7 nucleotides match TRBD1. Germline lookup yields CDR1 SGHTA and CDR2 FQGTGA. The CDR3 sequence is 14 residues long. The junction had 7 bases not matched to a gene; V was cut back by 5 bases and J by 4 bases.

This sequence joins TRBV30 and TRBJ2-1, with a possible D match to TRBD1 (5 bases). The CDR3 sequence is 14 residues long. Germline CDR1 reads GTSNPN; CDR2 reads SVGIG (reference sequence). V dropped 5 bases and J dropped 3 bases, with 14 bases sitting between them. CDR3 DNA: TGTGCCTGGTCCGTCAGGGCGCACTACAATGAGCAGTTCTTC. This sequence encodes CAWSVRAHYNEQFF.

The chain employs TRBV18 and TRBJ2-7; D is possibly TRBD1 or TRBD2 (5 bases each). Germline V lookup: CDR1 KGHSH, CDR2 LQKENI. The CDR3 loop spans 16 amino acids. The V end lost 2 bases, the J end lost 0 bases, and 14 bases lay between the germline ends. The CDR3 protein is CASSPTGTLYSYEQYF. The CDR3 DNA reads TGTGCCAGCTCACCAACCGGGACGCTATACTCCTACGAGCAGTACTTC.

Of note for this clone: The conserved phenylalanine or tryptophan is not found at the CDR3 terminus, so this likely reflects a read error. It is unclear where the CDR3 begins or ends on the DNA, so no DNA is shown, and the CDR3 is as TCRdb lists it. The rearrangement joins TRBV6-5 to TRBJ2-7; TRBD1 is taken as the D call from the table, unchecked against the DNA. CDR1 MNHEY and CDR2 SVGAGI come from the germline V gene. The CDR3 spans 14 residues, counting both ends. The CDR3 loop reads CASRIDRLFPPYLR.

This chain joins TRBV28 and TRBJ1-5, with D maybe TRBD1 (5 bases). The V end lost 3 bases, the J end lost 3 bases, and 12 bases lay between the germline ends. CDR1 and CDR2 (germline): MDHEN, SYDVKM. The CDR3 runs 15 residues. The CDR3 sequence: CASSLYGTPNQPQHF. In DNA form, the CDR3 reads TGTGCCAGCAGTTTGTACGGGACCCCCAATCAGCCCCAGCATTTT. Full variable domain (outside the CDR3, taken from reference TRBV28 and TRBJ1-5): DVKVTQSSRYLVKRTGEKVFLECVQDMDHENMFWYRQDPGLGLRLIYFSYDVKMKEKGDIPEGYSVSREKKERFSLILESASTNQTSMYLCASSLYGTPNQPQHFGDGTRLSIL.

The chain uses TRBV28 and TRBJ2-1; TRBD2 aligns across 11 bases. J was trimmed by 2 bases and V by 2 bases; bases with no gene match: 2. Per germline, CDR1 MDHEN and CDR2 SYDVKM. The CDR3 length is 16 residues. CDR3 residues: CASSLQGLAAYNEQFF. DNA of the CDR3: TGTGCCAGCAGTTTACAGGGACTAGCGGCCTACAATGAGCAGTTCTTC. Together with reference TRBV28 and TRBJ2-1, the CDR3 gives the full variable domain: DVKVTQSSRYLVKRTGEKVFLECVQDMDHENMFWYRQDPGLGLRLIYFSYDVKMKEKGDIPEGYSVSREKKERFSLILESASTNQTSMYLCASSLQGLAAYNEQFFGPGTRLTVL.

Ten or more counts support this clone. The V call is TRBV2, the J call TRBJ2-1, with unresolved D. V dropped 3 bases and J dropped 1 base, with 4 bases sitting between them. The CDR3 consists of 13 residues. Per germline, CDR1 SNHLY and CDR2 FYNNEI. The CDR3 DNA follows: TGTGCCAGCAGTGAGGGATCCTACAATGAGCAGTTCTTC. Protein: CASSEGSYNEQFF.